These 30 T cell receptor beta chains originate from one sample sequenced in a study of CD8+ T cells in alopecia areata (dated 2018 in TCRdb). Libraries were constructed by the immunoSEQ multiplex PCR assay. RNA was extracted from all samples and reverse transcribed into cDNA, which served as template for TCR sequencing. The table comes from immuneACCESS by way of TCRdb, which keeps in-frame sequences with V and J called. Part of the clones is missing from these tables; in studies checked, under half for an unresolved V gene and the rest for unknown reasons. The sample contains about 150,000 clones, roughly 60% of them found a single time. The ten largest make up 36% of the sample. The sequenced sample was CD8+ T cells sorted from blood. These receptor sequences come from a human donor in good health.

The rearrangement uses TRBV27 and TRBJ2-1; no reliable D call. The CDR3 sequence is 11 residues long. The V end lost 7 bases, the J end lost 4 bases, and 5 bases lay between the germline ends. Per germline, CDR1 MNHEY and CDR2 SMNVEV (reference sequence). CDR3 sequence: CASTRYNEQFF. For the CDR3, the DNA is TGTGCCAGCACTCGATACAATGAGCAGTTCTTC.

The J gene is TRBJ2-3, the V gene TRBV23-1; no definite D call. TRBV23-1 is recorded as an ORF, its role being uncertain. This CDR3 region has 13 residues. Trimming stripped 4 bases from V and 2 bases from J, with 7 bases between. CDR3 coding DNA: TGCGCCAGCAGTCGCGTTTTCACAGATACGCAGTATTTT. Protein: CASSRVFTDTQYF.

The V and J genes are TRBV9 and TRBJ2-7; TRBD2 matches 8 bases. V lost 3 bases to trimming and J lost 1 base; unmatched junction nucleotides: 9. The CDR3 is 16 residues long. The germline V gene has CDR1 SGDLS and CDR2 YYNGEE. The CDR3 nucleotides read TGTGCCAGCAGCGCTCTAGGGAGCGGGGGATCCTACGAGCAGTACTTC. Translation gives CASSALGSGGSYEQYF.

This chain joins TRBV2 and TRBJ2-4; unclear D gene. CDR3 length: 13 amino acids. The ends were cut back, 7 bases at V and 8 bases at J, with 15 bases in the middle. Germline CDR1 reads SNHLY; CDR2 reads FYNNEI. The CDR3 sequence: CASKESSPDIQYF. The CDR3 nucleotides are TGTGCCAGCAAGGAGAGTTCGCCGGACATTCAGTACTTC.

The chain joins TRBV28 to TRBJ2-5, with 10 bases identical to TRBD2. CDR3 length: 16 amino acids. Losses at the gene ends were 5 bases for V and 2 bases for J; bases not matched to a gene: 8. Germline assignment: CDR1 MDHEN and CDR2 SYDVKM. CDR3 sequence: CASSLRLAGIQETQYF. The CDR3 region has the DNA TGTGCCAGCAGTCTCCGACTAGCGGGCATACAAGAGACCCAGTACTTC.

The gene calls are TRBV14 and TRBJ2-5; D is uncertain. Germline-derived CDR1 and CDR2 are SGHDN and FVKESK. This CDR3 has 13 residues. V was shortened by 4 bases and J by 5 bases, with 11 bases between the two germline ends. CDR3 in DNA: TGTGCCAGCAGCCCAACATGGCGGGAGACCCAGTACTTC. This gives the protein CASSPTWRETQYF.

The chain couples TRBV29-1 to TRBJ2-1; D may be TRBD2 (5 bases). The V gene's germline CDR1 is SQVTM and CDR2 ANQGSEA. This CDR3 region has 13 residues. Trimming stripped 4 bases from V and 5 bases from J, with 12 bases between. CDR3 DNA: TGCAGCGTTGGGGTGGCGGAGGACAATGAGCAGTTCTTC. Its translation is CSVGVAEDNEQFF.

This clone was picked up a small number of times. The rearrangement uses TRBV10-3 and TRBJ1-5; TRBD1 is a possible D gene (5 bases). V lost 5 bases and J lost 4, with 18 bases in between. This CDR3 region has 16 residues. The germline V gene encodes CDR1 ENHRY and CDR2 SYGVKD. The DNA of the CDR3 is TGTGCCATCAGTCCGGGACCCAAGTTGGGGAATCAGCCCCAGCATTTT. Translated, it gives CAISPGPKLGNQPQHF.

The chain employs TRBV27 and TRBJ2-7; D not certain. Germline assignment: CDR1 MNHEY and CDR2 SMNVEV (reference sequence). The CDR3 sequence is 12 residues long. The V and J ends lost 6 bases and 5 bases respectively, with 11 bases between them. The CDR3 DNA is TGTGCCAGCAGACTCAAGGGTCACGAGCAGTACTTC. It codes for CASRLKGHEQYF.

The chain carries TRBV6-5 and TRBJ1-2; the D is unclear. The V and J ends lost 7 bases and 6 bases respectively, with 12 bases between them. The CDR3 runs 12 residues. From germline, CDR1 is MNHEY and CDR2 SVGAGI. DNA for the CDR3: TGTGCCAGCACTAGCAGGCTGGATGGCTACACCTTC. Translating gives CASTSRLDGYTF.

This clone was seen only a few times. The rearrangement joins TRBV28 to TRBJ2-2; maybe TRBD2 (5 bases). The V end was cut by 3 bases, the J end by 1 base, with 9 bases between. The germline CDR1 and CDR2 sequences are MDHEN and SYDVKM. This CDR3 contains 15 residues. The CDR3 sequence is CASSFGLGNTGELFF. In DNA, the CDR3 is TGTGCCAGCAGTTTCGGACTGGGGAACACCGGGGAGCTGTTTTTT.

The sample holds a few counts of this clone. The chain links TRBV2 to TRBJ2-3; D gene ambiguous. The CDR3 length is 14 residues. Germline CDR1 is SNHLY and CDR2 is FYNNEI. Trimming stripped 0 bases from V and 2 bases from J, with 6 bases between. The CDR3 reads CASSEATLTDTQYF. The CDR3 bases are TGTGCCAGCAGTGAAGCTACCCTCACAGATACGCAGTATTTT.

CDR3 in amino acids: CASSLAGPREQFF. CDR3 nucleotide sequence: TGTGCCAGCAGTTTAGCGGGCCCCCGGGAGCAGTTCTTC. This chain uses TRBV27 with TRBJ2-1, with D tentatively TRBD2 (5 bases). Germline CDR1 is MNHEY and CDR2 is SMNVEV (reference sequence). V was trimmed by 2 bases and J by 10 bases, leaving 12 bases between them. The CDR3 spans 13 residues.

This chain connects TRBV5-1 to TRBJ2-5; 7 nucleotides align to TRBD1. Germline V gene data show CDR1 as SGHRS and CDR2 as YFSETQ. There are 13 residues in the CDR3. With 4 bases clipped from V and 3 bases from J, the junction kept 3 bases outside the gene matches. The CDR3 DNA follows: TGCGCCAGCAGCGCCGGGACAGAAGAGACCCAGTACTTC. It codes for CASSAGTEETQYF. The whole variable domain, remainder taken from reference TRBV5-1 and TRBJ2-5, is KAGVTQTPRYLIKTRGQQVTLSCSPISGHRSVSWYQQTPGQGLQFLFEYFSETQRNKGNFPGRFSGRQFSNSRSEMNVSTLELGDSALYLCASSAGTEETQYFGPGTRLLVL.

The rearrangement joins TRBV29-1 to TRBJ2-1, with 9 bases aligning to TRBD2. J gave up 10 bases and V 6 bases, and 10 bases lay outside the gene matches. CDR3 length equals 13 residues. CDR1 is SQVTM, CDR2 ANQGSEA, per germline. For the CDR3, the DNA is TGCAGCGTGGGGGAACAACTAGCGGGCGAGCAGTTCTTC. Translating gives CSVGEQLAGEQFF.

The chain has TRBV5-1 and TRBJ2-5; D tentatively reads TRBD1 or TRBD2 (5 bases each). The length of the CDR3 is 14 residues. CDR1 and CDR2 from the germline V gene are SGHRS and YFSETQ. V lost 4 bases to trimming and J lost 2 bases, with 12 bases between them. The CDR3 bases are TGCGCCAGCAGCCCGGGACCGGAGCAAGAGACCCAGTACTTC. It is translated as CASSPGPEQETQYF.

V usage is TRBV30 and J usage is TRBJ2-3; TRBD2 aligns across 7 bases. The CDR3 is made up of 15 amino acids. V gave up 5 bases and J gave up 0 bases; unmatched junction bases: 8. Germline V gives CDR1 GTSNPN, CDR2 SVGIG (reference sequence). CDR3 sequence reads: CAWDRGVMSTDTQYF. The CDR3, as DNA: TGTGCCTGGGATCGGGGGGTAATGAGCACAGATACGCAGTATTTT. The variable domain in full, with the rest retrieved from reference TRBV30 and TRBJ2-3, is SQTIHQWPATLVQPVGSPLSLECTVEGTSNPNLYWYRQAAGRGLQLLFYSVGIGQISSEVPQNLSASRPQDRQFILSSKKLLLSDSGFYLCAWDRGVMSTDTQYFGPGTRLTVL.

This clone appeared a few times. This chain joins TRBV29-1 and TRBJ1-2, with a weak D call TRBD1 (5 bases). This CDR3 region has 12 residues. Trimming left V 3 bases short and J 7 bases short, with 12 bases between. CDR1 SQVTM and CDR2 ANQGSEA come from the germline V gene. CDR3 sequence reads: CSVEGRVGGYTF. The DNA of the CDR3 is TGCAGCGTTGAGGGCAGGGTAGGTGGCTACACCTTC.

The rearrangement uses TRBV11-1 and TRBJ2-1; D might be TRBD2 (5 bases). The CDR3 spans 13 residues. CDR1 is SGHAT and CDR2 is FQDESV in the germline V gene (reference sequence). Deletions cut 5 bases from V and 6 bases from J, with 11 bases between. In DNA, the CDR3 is TGTGCCAGCAGCACGAGGACTCTCAATGAGCAGTTCTTC. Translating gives CASSTRTLNEQFF.

The CDR3 sequence: CSVERRGQRDRANTEAFF. Here the CDR3 DNA reads TGCAGCGTTGAACGGCGGGGGCAAAGGGACAGAGCGAACACTGAAGCTTTCTTT. V usage is TRBV29-1 and J usage is TRBJ1-1, with 7 bases identical to TRBD1. This CDR3 contains 18 residues. J gave up 1 base and V 2 bases, and 16 bases lay outside the gene matches. The germline CDR1 and CDR2 sequences are SQVTM and ANQGSEA.

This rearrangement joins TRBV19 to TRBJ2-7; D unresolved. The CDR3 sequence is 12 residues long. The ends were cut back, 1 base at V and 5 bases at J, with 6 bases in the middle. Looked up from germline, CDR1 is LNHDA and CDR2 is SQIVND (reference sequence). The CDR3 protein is CASSIGEDEQYF. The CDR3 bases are TGTGCCAGTAGTATAGGAGAGGACGAGCAGTACTTC.

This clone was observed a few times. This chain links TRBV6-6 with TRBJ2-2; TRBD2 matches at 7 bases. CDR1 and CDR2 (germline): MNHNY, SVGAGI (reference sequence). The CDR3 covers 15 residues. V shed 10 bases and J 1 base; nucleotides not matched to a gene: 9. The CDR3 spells CATCGSGLNTGELFF. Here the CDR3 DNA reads TGTGCCACCTGCGGTAGCGGGTTGAACACCGGGGAGCTGTTTTTT.

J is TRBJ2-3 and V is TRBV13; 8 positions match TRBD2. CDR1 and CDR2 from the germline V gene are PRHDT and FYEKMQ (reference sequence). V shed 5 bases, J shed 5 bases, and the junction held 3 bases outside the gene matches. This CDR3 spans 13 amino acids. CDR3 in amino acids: CASSTTSGDTQYF. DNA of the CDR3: TGTGCCAGCAGCACAACTAGCGGAGATACGCAGTATTTT.

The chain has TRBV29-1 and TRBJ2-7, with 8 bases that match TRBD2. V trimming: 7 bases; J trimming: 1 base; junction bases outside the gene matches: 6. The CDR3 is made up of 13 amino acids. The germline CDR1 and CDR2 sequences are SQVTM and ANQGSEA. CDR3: CSAGGARSYEQYF. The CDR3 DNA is TGCAGCGCCGGGGGGGCCCGATCCTACGAGCAGTACTTC.

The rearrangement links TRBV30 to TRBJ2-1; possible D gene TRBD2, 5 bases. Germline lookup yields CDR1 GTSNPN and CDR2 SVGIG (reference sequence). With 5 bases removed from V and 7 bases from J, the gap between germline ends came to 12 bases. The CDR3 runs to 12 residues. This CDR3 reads CAWLGDSNEQFF. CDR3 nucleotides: TGTGCCTGGCTGGGAGACTCGAATGAGCAGTTCTTC.

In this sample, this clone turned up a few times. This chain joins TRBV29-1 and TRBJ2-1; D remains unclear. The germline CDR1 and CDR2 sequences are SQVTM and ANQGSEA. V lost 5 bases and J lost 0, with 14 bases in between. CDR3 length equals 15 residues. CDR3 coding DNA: TGCAGCGTTCCCCCCGACGGCGCCTCCTACAATGAGCAGTTCTTC. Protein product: CSVPPDGASYNEQFF.

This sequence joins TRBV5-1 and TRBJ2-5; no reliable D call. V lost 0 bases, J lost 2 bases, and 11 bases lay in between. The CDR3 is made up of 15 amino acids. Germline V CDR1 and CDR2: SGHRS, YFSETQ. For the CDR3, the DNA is TGCGCCAGCAGCTTGGAGGCTATCATACAAGAGACCCAGTACTTC. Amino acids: CASSLEAIIQETQYF.

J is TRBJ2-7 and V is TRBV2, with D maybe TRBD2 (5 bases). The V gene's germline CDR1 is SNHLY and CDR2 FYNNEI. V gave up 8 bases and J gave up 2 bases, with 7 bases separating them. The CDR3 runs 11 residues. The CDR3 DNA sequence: TGTGCCAGCTTGGAGGCCTACGAGCAGTACTTC. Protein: CASLEAYEQYF.

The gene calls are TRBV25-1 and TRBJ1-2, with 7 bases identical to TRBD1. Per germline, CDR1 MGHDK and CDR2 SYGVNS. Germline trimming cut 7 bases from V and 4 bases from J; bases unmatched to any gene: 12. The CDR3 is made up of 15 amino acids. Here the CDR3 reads CASTPRDSSFYGYTF. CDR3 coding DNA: TGTGCCAGCACCCCAAGGGACAGCTCTTTCTATGGCTACACCTTC.

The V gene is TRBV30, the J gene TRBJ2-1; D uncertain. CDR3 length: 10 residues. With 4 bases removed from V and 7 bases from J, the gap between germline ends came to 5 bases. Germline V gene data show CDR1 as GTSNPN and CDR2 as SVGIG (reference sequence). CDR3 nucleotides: TGTGCCTGGAAGGGAAATGAGCAGTTCTTC. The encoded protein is CAWKGNEQFF.